A selection of T cell receptor beta chains follows, all from one sample in a study of human T cells and chemical hapten exposure. TCRdb passed the RACE reads through MiXCR, listing each CDR3 protein once. Among about 110,000 distinct CDR3 sequences, 9.5% to 15% were seen once, and the ten largest hold around 1.7%. The sequenced sample was whole blood, obtained in connection with sensitization to the hapten diphenylcyclopropenone (DPC). The receptors derive from a woman aged 45-59 years with alopecia areata. Some clones in this sample may be carry-over from other donors' samples. Each CDR3 is given with its conserved first and last residue. A D gene is named only where the DNA matches it firmly. Expanded clones get a size class; other rows say once, few or many, or leave the size out.

V	size	D	J	DNA	CDR3
TRBV20-1	NA	NA	TRBJ1-1	TGCAGTGCTAGAGATTCTGCTGCGGGGGCCGCTGAAGCTTTCTTT	CSARDSAAGAAEAFF
TRBV18	few	TRBD1	TRBJ2-7	TGTGCCAGCCGACCAGGGGGAGCCTACGAGCAGTACTTC	CASRPGGAYEQYF
TRBV21-1	few	NA	TRBJ1-2	TGTGCCAGCAGGGGAACGAACTGCTATGGCTACACCTTC	CASRGTNCYGYTF
TRBV6-4	NA	NA	TRBJ2-3	TGTGCCAGCAGTGCTGGGCGGGGAGGCACAGATACGCTGTATTTT	CASSAGRGGTDTLYF
TRBV18	few	NA	TRBJ2-4	TGTGCCAGCTCACGTGACAGCAAATCGGCACAGTACTTC	CASSRDSKSAQYF
TRBV20-1	NA	NA	TRBJ2-3	TGCAGTGCTAGCCCTCCGGACAGCACAGATACGCAGTATTTT	CSASPPDSTDTQYF
TRBV25-1	few	NA	TRBJ2-2	TGTGCCAGCAGCCCAGACAGGAACACCGGGGAGCTGTTTTTT	CASSPDRNTGELFF
TRBV6-2/TRBV6-3	few	NA	TRBJ2-2	TGTGCCAGCAGTTATTACAAACCGGGCGGGGAGCTGTTTTTT	CASSYYKPGGELFF
TRBV20-1	NA	TRBD2	TRBJ2-7	TGCAGTGCTAGGGGACTAGCGGGGTATCGATACGAGCAGTACTTC	CSARGLAGYRYEQYF
TRBV6-1	NA	NA	TRBJ1-1	TGTGCCAGCAGGTCAGCCGGGACCCTGAACACTGAAGCTTTCTTT	CASRSAGTLNTEAFF
TRBV9	NA	NA	TRBJ2-5	TGTGCCAGCAGCGTGAGGGGGGCCGAAGAGACCCAGTACTTC	CASSVRGAEETQYF
TRBV4-3	few	TRBD1	TRBJ1-5	TGCGCCAGCAGCCAAGACGGGACAGGGCCTCAGCCCCAGCATTTT	CASSQDGTGPQPQHF
TRBV2	NA	TRBD2	TRBJ2-7	TGTGCCAGCAGTGAGGCCCGTAGCGGGAAATACGAGCAGTACTTC	CASSEARSGKYEQYF
TRBV9	NA	NA	TRBJ1-2	TGTGCCAGCAGCGTAGCTACAGCCAACTATGGCTACACCTTC	CASSVATANYGYTF
TRBV6-5	many	TRBD2	TRBJ2-1	TGTGCCAGCAGTTACTCGATGAAGGCGGGAGCTCGGAATGAGCAGTTCTTC	CASSYSMKAGARNEQFF
TRBV7-9	many	NA	TRBJ2-2	TGTGCCAGCAGCTTCCCTCAGGGTTCCTCCCGAGGGGAGCTGTTTTTT	CASSFPQGSSRGELFF